This T cell receptor beta chain came from a study of T cells after yellow fever vaccination. Study-wide background: Preparing low-cell-number fractions relied on SMART-Seq v4 Ultra Low Input. Broader study findings: The booster response re-showed most primary clones: around 96% CD4, 88% CD8.

TCRdb reprocessed the 5' RACE reads via MiXCR and lists one record per CDR3 protein. The sample carries approximately 550,000 distinct CDR3 sequences, about a fifth recorded once. Trimming cost V 4 bases and J 3 bases, with 16 bases left between them. The CDR3 contains 16 residues. The germline V gene encodes CDR1 KGHDR and CDR2 SFDVKD. This clonotype has just a few counts. Antigen: not known. This sample comprised PBMCs, obtained 15 days after the yellow fever booster vaccination. The chain uses TRBV24-1 and TRBJ2-3; tentative D call: TRBD1 (5 bases). The receptor was derived from a man between 25 and 39 years old who received the YFV17D yellow fever vaccine. The CDR3 DNA follows: TGTGCCACCAGTGACCTCCGCAAGGGGCGTACAGATACGCAGTATTTT. It is translated as CATSDLRKGRTDTQYF.